Listed below are T cell receptor beta chains from one sample, sequenced in a study of T cell responses to AZD1222 COVID-19 vaccine. Assay: immunoSEQ multiplex PCR; the TCRdb copy retains only in-frame clones and omits some. The sample records roughly 35,000 clones, approximately 80% being singletons. The source was peripheral blood, collected 28 days after the second AZD1222 dose. The receptors stem from an adult who received the AZD1222 COVID-19 vaccine. The CDR3 runs from the conserved cysteine through the conserved F or W. D genes are given only for firm matches. Clone size is shown for a subset of rows, as once, few, many or a class of expanded clone.

CDR3aa,CDR3nt,d_gene,abundance,j_gene,v_gene
CASSQGQGIIFSGYTF,TGTGCCAGCAGCCAAGGACAGGGTATAATATTTAGTGGCTACACCTTC,TRBD1,-,TRBJ1-2,TRBV14
CASSPAGISGNTIYF,TGTGCCAGCAGCCCCGCGGGGATCTCTGGAAACACCATATATTTT,-,few,TRBJ1-3,TRBV11-2
CASSPPASGGTDTQYF,TGTGCCAGCAGCCCACCCGCTAGCGGGGGCACAGATACGCAGTATTTT,TRBD2,medium-sized,TRBJ2-3,TRBV3-1/TRBV3-2
CASSLVVQPYEQYF,TGCGCCAGCAGCTTGGTGGTACAGCCCTACGAGCAGTACTTC,-,few,TRBJ2-7,TRBV5-1
CASSGTGNQPQHF,TGTGCCAGCAGCGGGACAGGGAATCAGCCCCAGCATTTT,TRBD1,-,TRBJ1-5,TRBV3-1/TRBV3-2
CASSQERTGQYF,TGTGCCAGCAGCCAAGAAAGGACGGGGCAGTACTTC,-,-,TRBJ2-7,TRBV14
CASSVASTPGKETQYF,TGTGCCAGCAGCGTAGCTAGTACGCCCGGCAAAGAGACCCAGTACTTC,-,-,TRBJ2-5,TRBV9
CASSSGRSSWTQYF,TGTGCCAGCAGCTCGGGCAGAAGTAGTTGGACCCAGTACTTC,-,few,TRBJ2-5,TRBV7-2
CATSAPGEGGAQPQHF,TGTGCCACCAGTGCTCCCGGGGAGGGGGGGGCTCAGCCCCAGCATTTT,-,-,TRBJ1-5,TRBV24-1
CASSERTGSSGYTF,TGTGCCAGCAGTGAAAGGACAGGGTCATCTGGCTACACCTTC,TRBD1,few,TRBJ1-2,TRBV6-1
CASSPAPQLRTDTQYF,TGTGCCAGCTCACCGGCTCCCCAGCTGCGCACAGATACGCAGTATTTT,-,few,TRBJ2-3,TRBV18
CASSLVKRDYNEQFF,TGTGCCAGCAGCTTAGTCAAGCGGGACTACAATGAGCAGTTCTTC,TRBD2,-,TRBJ2-1,TRBV11-3
CASRPSGTFPTQYF,TGTGCCAGCAGACCTTCCGGGACTTTTCCTACGCAGTATTTT,-,medium-sized,TRBJ2-3,TRBV7-3
CASSSDMNQPQHF,TGTGCCAGCAGTTCGGACATGAACCAGCCCCAGCATTTT,-,-,TRBJ1-5,TRBV28
CASSQPTRPQHF,TGCGCCAGCAGCCAACCAACTCGGCCCCAGCATTTT,-,-,TRBJ1-5,TRBV4-1
CASTAGGGSGNQPQHF,TGTGCCAGCACCGCCGGGGGGGGTAGCGGCAATCAGCCCCAGCATTTT,-,-,TRBJ1-5,TRBV28
CASSFTVIPDEAFF,TGTGCCAGCAGCTTTACAGTGATACCGGATGAAGCTTTCTTT,-,-,TRBJ1-1,TRBV5-4
CASSFGQGRRNEQFF,TGTGCCAGCAGCTTCGGACAGGGTAGGAGGAATGAGCAGTTCTTC,TRBD1,-,TRBJ2-1,TRBV7-2
CASSPRDSGLTYEQYF,TGTGCCAGCTCACCACGGGACAGTGGACTTACCTACGAGCAGTACTTC,TRBD1,-,TRBJ2-7,TRBV18
CASSLRVVYRGTTNTGELFF,TGTGCCAGCAGTTTAAGGGTGGTGTACAGGGGCACAACTAACACCGGGGAGCTGTTTTTT,TRBD1,-,TRBJ2-2,TRBV27
CASSKGGGAGNEQFF,TGTGCCAGCAGCAAAGGCGGGGGCGCGGGCAATGAGCAGTTCTTC,-,-,TRBJ2-1,TRBV9
CASSQLAGASYEQFF,TGCGCCAGCAGCCAACTAGCGGGAGCGTCCTATGAGCAGTTCTTC,TRBD2,-,TRBJ2-1,TRBV4-3
CASTTGGTSGYNEQFF,TGTGCCAGTACCACAGGGGGGACTAGCGGCTACAATGAGCAGTTCTTC,TRBD2,-,TRBJ2-1,TRBV19
CASSIMAENQPQHF,TGTGCCAGTAGTATAATGGCAGAGAATCAGCCCCAGCATTTT,-,-,TRBJ1-5,TRBV19
CASSWTGISGELFF,TGTGCCAGCAGCTGGACAGGGATTTCCGGGGAGCTGTTTTTT,TRBD1,-,TRBJ2-2,TRBV27
CASSHILAGAAYEQYF,TGCGCCAGCAGCCATATACTAGCGGGGGCCGCCTACGAGCAGTACTTC,TRBD2,-,TRBJ2-7,TRBV4-1
CASSLQAGQPQHF,TGTGCCAGCAGCTTGCAAGCTGGTCAGCCCCAGCATTTT,-,once,TRBJ1-5,TRBV7-2
CASSYGQSETQYF,TGTGCCAGCAGCTATGGACAGTCGGAGACCCAGTACTTC,-,once,TRBJ2-5,TRBV6-2/TRBV6-3
CASSVARGASGRTYNEQFF,TGTGCCAGCAGCGTAGCTAGGGGCGCTTCGGGACGGACTTACAATGAGCAGTTCTTC,-,-,TRBJ2-1,TRBV9
CASSRVIGGGVQETQYF,TGTGCCAGTAGCCGCGTGATTGGCGGCGGAGTCCAAGAGACCCAGTACTTC,-,-,TRBJ2-5,TRBV19
CASSEAVGDRAQPQHF,TGTGCCAGCAGTGAAGCAGTCGGGGACAGGGCCCAGCCCCAGCATTTT,TRBD1,-,TRBJ1-5,TRBV6-1
CASSLVPGAGGEKLFF,TGTGCCAGCAGCTTAGTGCCGGGGGCCGGGGGTGAAAAACTGTTTTTT,-,-,TRBJ1-4,TRBV11-2
CASSRLGDRPNYGYTF,TGTGCCAGCAGCCGCCTCGGGGACAGGCCTAACTATGGCTACACCTTC,TRBD1,-,TRBJ1-2,TRBV11-2
CASSVLGGYTDTQYF,TGTGCCAGCAGCGTACTAGGTGGTTACACAGATACGCAGTATTTT,-,-,TRBJ2-3,TRBV9
CASSLGHQTGNSPLHF,TGTGCCAGCAGCTTAGGGCATCAGACAGGGAATTCACCCCTCCACTTT,TRBD1,-,TRBJ1-6,TRBV7-9
CASSPSGATTYEQYF,TGTGCCAGCTCACCTTCGGGGGCTACTACCTACGAGCAGTACTTC,-,-,TRBJ2-7,TRBV18
CASSKRVVRGSSYNEQFF,TGCGCCAGCAGCAAAAGGGTAGTACGTGGGAGCTCCTACAATGAGCAGTTCTTC,-,-,TRBJ2-1,TRBV5-1
CASSLASGSYNEQFF,TGTGCCAGCAGCCTCGCTAGCGGGAGCTACAATGAGCAGTTCTTC,TRBD2,-,TRBJ2-1,TRBV3-1/TRBV3-2
CASSPESNYGYTF,TGTGCCAGCAGCCCAGAGTCTAACTATGGCTACACCTTC,-,few,TRBJ1-2,TRBV9
CASSQVKGRYTF,TGTGCCAGCAGCCAAGTGAAGGGTCGCTACACCTTC,-,-,TRBJ1-2,TRBV14
CASSLLGAEQYF,TGTGCCAGCAGTTTACTAGGGGCCGAGCAGTACTTC,-,-,TRBJ2-7,TRBV28
CATSDAGLAEQFF,TGTGCCACCAGTGATGCGGGACTAGCGGAGCAGTTCTTC,TRBD2,-,TRBJ2-1,TRBV24-1
CASSLDGQPQHF,TGTGCCAGCAGTCTGGATGGTCAGCCCCAGCATTTT,-,-,TRBJ1-5,TRBV12-3/TRBV12-4
CANPRLAGREETQYF,TGCGCCAACCCCAGACTAGCGGGGCGGGAAGAGACCCAGTACTTC,TRBD2,-,TRBJ2-5,TRBV10-1
CASSIGTLYQPQHF,TGTGCCAGTAGTATCGGGACCTTATATCAGCCCCAGCATTTT,-,-,TRBJ1-5,TRBV19
CASSPLPGTGNYTF,TGTGCCAGCAGCCCGCTCCCCGGGACCGGGAACTACACCTTC,-,-,TRBJ1-2,TRBV3-1/TRBV3-2
CASPRRCMREQYF,TGTGCCAGCCCCCGTAGGTGCATGAGGGAGCAGTACTTC,-,few,TRBJ2-7,TRBV9
CAWGRGTGNTIYF,TGTGCCTGGGGCAGGGGAACTGGAAACACCATATATTTT,-,-,TRBJ1-3,TRBV30
CASMTSMGESNQPQHF,TGTGCCAGCATGACGTCAATGGGGGAAAGCAATCAGCCCCAGCATTTT,-,once,TRBJ1-5,TRBV19
CASSEALFGAYEQYF,TGTGCCAGCAGTGAAGCCCTGTTTGGGGCCTACGAGCAGTACTTC,-,-,TRBJ2-7,TRBV6-1
CASSFSQIQFF,TGTGCCAGCAGCTTCTCCCAGATACAGTTCTTC,-,few,TRBJ2-1,TRBV7-2
CASSGAGTRNNEQFF,TGTGCCAGCAGCGGCGCCGGGACTAGAAACAATGAGCAGTTCTTC,TRBD2,-,TRBJ2-1,TRBV11-2
CASSYSAETGNSPLHF,TGTGCCAGCAGTTACTCTGCCGAGACGGGGAATTCACCCCTCCACTTT,-,-,TRBJ1-6,TRBV6-5